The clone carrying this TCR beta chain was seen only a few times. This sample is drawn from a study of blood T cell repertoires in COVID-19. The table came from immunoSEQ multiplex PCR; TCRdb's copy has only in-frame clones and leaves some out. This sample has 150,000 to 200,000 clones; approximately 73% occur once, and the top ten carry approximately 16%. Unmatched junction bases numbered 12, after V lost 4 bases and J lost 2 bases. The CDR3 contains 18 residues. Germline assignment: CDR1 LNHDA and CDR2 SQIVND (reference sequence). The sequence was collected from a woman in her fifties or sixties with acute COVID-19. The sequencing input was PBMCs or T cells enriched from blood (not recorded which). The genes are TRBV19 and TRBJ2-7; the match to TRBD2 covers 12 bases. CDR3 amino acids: CASSTGLAGTEITYEQYV. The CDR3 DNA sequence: TGTGCCAGTAGTACTGGACTAGCGGGGACTGAAATCACCTACGAGCAGTACGTC.